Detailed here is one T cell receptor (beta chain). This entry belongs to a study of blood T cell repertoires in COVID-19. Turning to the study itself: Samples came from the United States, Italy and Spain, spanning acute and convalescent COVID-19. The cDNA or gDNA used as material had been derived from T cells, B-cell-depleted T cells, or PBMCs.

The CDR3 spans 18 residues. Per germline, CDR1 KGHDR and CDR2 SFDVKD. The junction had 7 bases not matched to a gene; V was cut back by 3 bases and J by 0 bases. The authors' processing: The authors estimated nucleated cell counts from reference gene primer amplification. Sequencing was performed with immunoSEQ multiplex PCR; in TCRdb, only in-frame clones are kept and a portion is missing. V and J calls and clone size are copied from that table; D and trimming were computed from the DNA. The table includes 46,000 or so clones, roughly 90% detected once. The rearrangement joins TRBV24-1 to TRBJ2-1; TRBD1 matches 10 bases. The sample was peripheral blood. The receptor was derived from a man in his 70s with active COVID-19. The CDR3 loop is CATSDAGQGKSSYNEQFF. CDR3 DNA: TGTGCCACCAGTGATGCGGGACAGGGGAAAAGCTCCTACAATGAGCAGTTCTTC.